Detailed here is one T cell receptor (beta chain). This sample is part of a study of blood T cell repertoires in COVID-19. For the study at large: Sites across the United States, Italy and Spain contributed samples from acute and convalescent COVID-19.

The CDR3 runs to 16 residues. CDR1 and CDR2 (germline): PRHDT, FYEKMQ (reference sequence). The J segment lost 0 bases and the V segment lost 5 bases, leaving 7 bases of the junction unmatched. Generated by immunoSEQ multiplex PCR, the TCRdb table keeps only in-frame clones and is missing some. The table includes under 500,000 clones, approximately 90% detected once. In terms of age and location, participants ranged from about 18 to 95 years and lived in about two dozen US areas. This chain joins TRBV13 and TRBJ2-1; 7 nucleotides align to TRBD2. The sample taken for sequencing was PBMCs or T cells enriched from blood (not recorded which). The receptor was isolated from a woman aged 18-29 years with acute COVID-19. In DNA form, the CDR3 reads TGTGCCAGCAGCCCTCTCCGGGAGGCCTCCTACAATGAGCAGTTCTTC. Protein sequence: CASSPLREASYNEQFF.